This entry features one T cell receptor (beta chain) sequence. Produced via immunoSEQ multiplex PCR; TCRdb's table is partial and in-frame only. The sample shows tens of thousands of clones, more than 75% of them seen only once. Individuals having autoimmune disease history or systemic immunosuppression were not enrolled. The data originate from a study of OX40 agonist ivuxolimab in advanced cancers. As for the study in general: Patients with prior anti-PD-1, anti-PD-L1 or anti-CTLA-4 therapy were eligible; roughly 41% had some.

The sample in question was CD4+ or CD8+ T cells sorted from blood, obtained in a trial of the OX40 agonist ivuxolimab. The clonotype was recovered from an adult with an advanced solid tumor such as melanoma, head and neck, liver or kidney cancer.

The CDR3 nucleotides read TGTGCCAGCAGTGGGACAGGGGTCCGGACCCAGTACTTC. Protein sequence: CASSGTGVRTQYF. J is TRBJ2-5 and V is TRBV2, with 9 bases fitting TRBD1. CDR1 SNHLY and CDR2 FYNNEI come from the germline V gene. The CDR3 extends over 13 amino acids. V dropped 4 bases and J dropped 7; count of bases not matched to a gene: 4.